The 14 T cell receptor beta chains below were found in one sample sequenced in a study of T-cell reconstitution after alpha-beta-depleted transplantation in children. Construction of the TCRbeta library involved unique molecular identifiers. TCRdb called the PCR reads again in MiXCR, with one record for every CDR3 protein. The sample has 180,000 or so distinct CDR3 sequences; 6.3% are singletons. The starting material was PBMCs, obtained before TCRalphabeta/CD19-depleted stem cell transplant. The receptors derive from a girl under two years old with combined immunodeficiency, due to receive a stem cell transplant.

This clonotype has more than one count but fewer than ten. The gene calls are TRBV7-9 and TRBJ1-4; 7 bases fit TRBD1. V was pared by 6 bases and J by 3 bases, with 7 bases of the junction left unmatched. Germline CDR1 SEHNR, CDR2 FQNEAQ (reference sequence). The CDR3 sequence is 15 residues long. The CDR3 protein is CASRLQGIANEKLFF. DNA of the CDR3: TGTGCCAGCAGGTTACAGGGGATAGCTAATGAAAAACTGTTTTTT.

This clonotype was picked up many times. CDR3 nucleotide sequence: TGTGCCACCAGTGATTCCCACACTGACAGAAAAGAGACCCAGTACTTC. Translation gives CATSDSHTDRKETQYF. The J gene is TRBJ2-5, the V gene TRBV24-1, with TRBD1 as a possible D gene (5 bases). V lost 2 bases and J lost 3, with 15 bases in between. Germline assignment: CDR1 KGHDR and CDR2 SFDVKD. This CDR3 region has 16 residues.

This clonotype occurred many times. J is TRBJ2-5 and V is TRBV12-3 or TRBV12-4; no reliable D call. The germline V and J ends were trimmed by 5 bases and 2 bases, with 6 bases remaining between them. This CDR3 has 12 amino acids. Written as DNA, the CDR3 is TGTGCCAGCAGTGGAGAACAAGAGACCCAGTACTTC. It is translated as CASSGEQETQYF.

This clonotype was observed at least ten times. The chain has TRBV4-3 and TRBJ1-3; D uncertain. Looked up from germline, CDR1 is LGHNA and CDR2 is YSLEER. The V and J ends lost 0 bases and 0 bases respectively, with 9 bases between them. CDR3 length: 16 residues. This CDR3 is CASSQDSLGSGNTIYF. CDR3 bases: TGCGCCAGCAGCCAAGATTCGTTGGGCTCTGGAAACACCATATATTTT.

CDR3 bases: TGTGCCAGCAACAATCGGGCTGGAGAGACCCAGTACTTC. Amino acids: CASNNRAGETQYF. The V and J genes are TRBV6-1 and TRBJ2-5, with D hard to call. The CDR3 is made up of 13 amino acids. From germline, CDR1 is MNHNS and CDR2 SASEGT. The V and J ends lost 7 bases and 4 bases respectively, with 13 bases between them.

This clonotype showed up many times. This chain joins TRBV10-3 and TRBJ1-5; D unclear. Germline loops: CDR1 ENHRY, CDR2 SYGVKD. V lost 4 bases and J lost 0, with 10 bases in between. The CDR3 sequence is 15 residues long. The DNA for the CDR3 is TGTGCCATCAGTGTCGGGTCTTCTAGCAATCAGCCCCAGCATTTT. It yields the protein CAISVGSSSNQPQHF.

This clonotype was found many times. The rearrangement links TRBV5-1 to TRBJ2-1; 11 bases are shared with TRBD2. This CDR3 region has 15 residues. Unmatched junction bases numbered 6, after V lost 1 base and J lost 9 bases. Germline assignment: CDR1 SGHRS and CDR2 YFSETQ. CDR3 protein: CASSLNSGRAAEQFF. The CDR3 DNA sequence: TGCGCCAGCAGCTTGAATAGCGGGAGGGCCGCTGAGCAGTTCTTC.

At least ten counts were recorded for this clonotype. The J gene is TRBJ2-3, the V gene TRBV28, with TRBD2 identical over 8 bases. V was pared by 7 bases and J by 4 bases, with 10 bases of the junction left unmatched. Per germline, CDR1 MDHEN and CDR2 SYDVKM. This CDR3 has 15 residues. The chain's CDR3 is CASTESGRGADTQYF. In nucleotides, the CDR3 is TGTGCCAGCACCGAAAGCGGGAGAGGGGCAGATACGCAGTATTTT.

The genes are TRBV7-8 and TRBJ2-7; maybe TRBD1 (6 bases). The germline V gene encodes CDR1 SGHVS and CDR2 FQNEAQ. With 4 bases removed from V and 0 bases from J, the gap between germline ends came to 16 bases. This CDR3 has 16 residues. The CDR3 spells CASSSPWGRISYEQYF. The CDR3 DNA reads as TGTGCCAGCAGCTCCCCATGGGGGCGGATCTCCTACGAGCAGTACTTC. The whole variable domain, remainder taken from reference TRBV7-8 and TRBJ2-7, is GAGVSQSPRYKVAKRGQDVALRCDPISGHVSLFWYQQALGQGPEFLTYFQNEAQLDKSGLPSDRFFAERPEGSVSTLKIQRTQQEDSAVYLCASSSPWGRISYEQYFGPGTRLTVT.

This clonotype has at least ten counts. CDR3: CASSPLGTSLRETQYF. CDR3 sequence (DNA): TGCGCCAGCAGCCCCCTTGGGACGTCCCTTAGGGAGACCCAGTACTTC. The V and J genes are TRBV5-1 and TRBJ2-5, with D perhaps given as TRBD1 or TRBD2 (5 bases each). The V gene's germline CDR1 is SGHRS and CDR2 YFSETQ. Between the trimmed V and J ends, which lost 4 bases and 5 bases, there was a span of 21 bases. This CDR3 has 16 amino acids.

This clonotype was seen at least ten times. The rearrangement joins TRBV7-2 to TRBJ2-1; unclear D gene. Trimming pared 1 base from V and 4 bases from J, leaving 17 bases between. Looked up from germline, CDR1 is SGHTA and CDR2 is FQGNSA. The CDR3 is made up of 17 amino acids. Here the CDR3 reads CASSLGMFSTLYNEQFF. The DNA for the CDR3 is TGTGCCAGCAGCTTAGGGATGTTCTCAACCCTTTACAATGAGCAGTTCTTC.

This clonotype has a count of ten or more. The chain combines TRBV20-1 with TRBJ1-2; D remains unclear. The CDR3 covers 11 residues. Germline V gene data show CDR1 as DFQATT and CDR2 as SNEGSKA (reference sequence). The V and J ends lost 7 bases and 8 bases respectively, with 14 bases between them. The CDR3 DNA reads as TGCAGTGTTCCGAGGGTGCGGGGCTACACCTTC. This codes for CSVPRVRGYTF.

V usage is TRBV15 and J usage is TRBJ2-3; 9 nucleotides align to TRBD2. The CDR3 runs 17 residues. Trimming took 6 bases from V and 0 from J; bases not matched to a gene: 10. CDR1 and CDR2 (germline): LNHNV, YYDKDF (reference sequence). CDR3 sequence: CATSPLAGGWSTDTQYF. CDR3 bases: TGTGCCACCAGTCCCCTTGCGGGGGGGTGGAGCACAGATACGCAGTATTTT.

This clonotype was counted many times. This chain links TRBV9 with TRBJ2-1; D is ambiguous. The V end lost 2 bases, the J end lost 8 bases, and 5 bases lay between the germline ends. Germline V CDR1 and CDR2: SGDLS, YYNGEE. This CDR3 is built from 11 residues. The CDR3 region is CASSVSDEQFF. In DNA form, the CDR3 reads TGTGCCAGCAGCGTCAGCGATGAGCAGTTCTTC.